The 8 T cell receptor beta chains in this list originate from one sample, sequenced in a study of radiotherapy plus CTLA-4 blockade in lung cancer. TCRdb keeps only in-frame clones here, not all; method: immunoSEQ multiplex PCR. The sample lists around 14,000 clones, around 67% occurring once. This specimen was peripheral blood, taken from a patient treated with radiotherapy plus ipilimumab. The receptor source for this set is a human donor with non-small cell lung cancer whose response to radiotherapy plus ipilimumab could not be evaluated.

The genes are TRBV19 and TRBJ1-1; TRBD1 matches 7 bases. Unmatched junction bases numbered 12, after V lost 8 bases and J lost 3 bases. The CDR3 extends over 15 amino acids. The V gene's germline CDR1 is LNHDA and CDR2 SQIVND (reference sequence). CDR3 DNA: TGTGCCAGTCGTCGAATCCGGGACAGAGACACTGAAGCTTTCTTT. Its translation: CASRRIRDRDTEAFF.

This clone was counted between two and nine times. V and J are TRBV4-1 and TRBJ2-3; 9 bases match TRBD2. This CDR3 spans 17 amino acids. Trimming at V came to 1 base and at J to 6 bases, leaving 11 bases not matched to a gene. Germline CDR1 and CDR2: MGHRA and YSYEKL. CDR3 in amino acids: CASSQAQFVAGEDTQYF. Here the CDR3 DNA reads TGCGCCAGCAGCCAAGCCCAGTTTGTAGCGGGGGAGGATACGCAGTATTTT.

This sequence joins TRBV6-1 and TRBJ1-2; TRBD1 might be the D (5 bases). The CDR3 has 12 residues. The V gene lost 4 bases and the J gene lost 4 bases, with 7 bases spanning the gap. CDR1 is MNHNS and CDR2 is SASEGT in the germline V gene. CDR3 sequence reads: CASSGGSYGYTF. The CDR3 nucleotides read TGTGCCAGCAGTGGGGGCAGCTATGGCTACACCTTC.

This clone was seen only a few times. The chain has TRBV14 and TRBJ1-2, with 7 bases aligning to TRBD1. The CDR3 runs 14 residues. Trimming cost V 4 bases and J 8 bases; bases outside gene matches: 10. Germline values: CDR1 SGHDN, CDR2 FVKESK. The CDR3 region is CASSPTTGRAGYTF. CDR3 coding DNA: TGTGCCAGCAGCCCAACGACAGGGAGAGCCGGCTACACCTTC.

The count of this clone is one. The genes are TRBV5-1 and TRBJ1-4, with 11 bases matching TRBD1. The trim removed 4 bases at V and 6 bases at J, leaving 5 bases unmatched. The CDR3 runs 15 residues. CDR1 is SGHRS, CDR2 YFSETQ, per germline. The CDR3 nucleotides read TGCGCCAGCAGCCCAAGGACAGGGGGCGATGAAAAACTGTTTTTT. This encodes CASSPRTGGDEKLFF.

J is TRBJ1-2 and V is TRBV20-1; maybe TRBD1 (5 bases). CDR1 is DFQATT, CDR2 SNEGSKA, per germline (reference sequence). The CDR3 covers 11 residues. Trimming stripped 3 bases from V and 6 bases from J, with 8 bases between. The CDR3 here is CSARGLHGYTF. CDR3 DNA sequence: TGCAGTGCTAGGGGACTCCATGGCTACACCTTC.

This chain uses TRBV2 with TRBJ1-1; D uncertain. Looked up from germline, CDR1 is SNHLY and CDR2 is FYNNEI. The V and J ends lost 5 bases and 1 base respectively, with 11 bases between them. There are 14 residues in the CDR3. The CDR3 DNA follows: TGTGCCAGCAGTACTTTTAGTGGGAACACTGAAGCTTTCTTT. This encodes CASSTFSGNTEAFF.

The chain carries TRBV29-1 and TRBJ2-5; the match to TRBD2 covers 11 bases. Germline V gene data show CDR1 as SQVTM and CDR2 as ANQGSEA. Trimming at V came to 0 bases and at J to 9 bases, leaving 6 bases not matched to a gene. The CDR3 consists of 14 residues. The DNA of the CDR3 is TGCAGCGTTGAAGATCTATTTAGCGGGGGGGCCCAGTACTTC. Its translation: CSVEDLFSGGAQYF.